These 13 T cell receptor beta chains came from one sample sequenced in a study of cytomegalovirus exposure and HLA in healthy donors (dated by TCRdb to 2017 to 2019). The library was prepared using the immunoSEQ multiplex PCR assay. A mixture of 60 forward primers for TCR Vbeta segments and 13 reverse primers for TCR Jbeta segments was used in the multiplex PCR. TCRdb carries this immuneACCESS record with in-frame sequences only. Its versions omit some clonotypes, under half of them owing to an unresolved V gene in the studies checked, with the rest unexplained. The table for this sample records just over 80,000 clones. Approximately 1.1% of the sample goes to the ten largest clones. Sequenced sample: PBMCs. These receptors were obtained from a woman aged 25 to 39 in good health and CMV-seronegative.

V gene TRBV4-2 combines with J gene TRBJ1-6; no reliable D call. Trimming removed 4 bases from V and 7 bases from J, with 14 bases in between. CDR1 LGHNA and CDR2 YNFKEQ come from the germline V gene. This CDR3 has 15 amino acids. The CDR3 nucleotides are TGTGCCAGCAGCCCTAATTATGGCGGGAATTCACCCCTCCACTTT. Its protein is CASSPNYGGNSPLHF.

The rearrangement joins TRBV6-1 to TRBJ2-2; D remains ambiguous. V was pared by 2 bases and J by 4 bases, with 14 bases between. Germline assignment: CDR1 MNHNS and CDR2 SASEGT. This CDR3 comprises 16 residues. The CDR3 coding sequence is TGTGCCAGCAGTGAATTGGTCACCCGGTCCACCGGGGAGCTGTTTTTT. Protein: CASSELVTRSTGELFF.

The V gene is TRBV4-2, the J gene TRBJ2-5, with 14 bases lining up with TRBD2. This CDR3 comprises 16 residues. V shed 1 base, J shed 5 bases, and the junction held 3 bases outside the gene matches. Germline CDR1 is LGHNA and CDR2 is YNFKEQ. The CDR3 region is CASSQGLAGGPETQYF. The CDR3 bases are TGTGCCAGCAGCCAAGGACTAGCGGGGGGGCCCGAGACCCAGTACTTC.

V gene TRBV4-1 combines with J gene TRBJ2-7; 12 bases match TRBD2. The junction had 5 bases not matched to a gene; V was cut back by 4 bases and J by 4 bases. In germline, CDR1 is MGHRA, CDR2 YSYEKL. The CDR3 loop spans 15 amino acids. The CDR3 DNA reads TGCGCCAGCAGCCGGCTAGCGGGAGGGCCTTACGAGCAGTACTTC. Amino acids: CASSRLAGGPYEQYF.

This chain connects TRBV6-6 to TRBJ1-1; D may be TRBD1 (5 bases). V lost 9 bases and J 2 bases, leaving 16 bases between the germline ends. Germline V gene lookup returns CDR1 MNHNY and CDR2 SVGAGI (reference sequence). The CDR3 contains 14 residues. The CDR3 here is CASHNGGVNTEAFF. The CDR3 region has the DNA TGTGCCAGTCACAACGGGGGGGTTAACACTGAAGCTTTCTTT.

The chain recombines TRBV29-1 with TRBJ2-1; 9 bases align to TRBD1. CDR3 length: 13 amino acids. J gave up 9 bases and V 8 bases, and 11 bases lay outside the gene matches. Germline CDR1 is SQVTM and CDR2 is ANQGSEA. The DNA for the CDR3 is TGCAGCTTCGACTTGGGACAGGGAACTGAGCAGTTCTTC. Translated: CSFDLGQGTEQFF.

The chain carries TRBV6-5 and TRBJ1-1, with 7 bases lining up with TRBD1. V gave up 4 bases and J gave up 7 bases; unmatched junction bases: 9. CDR1 is MNHEY and CDR2 is SVGAGI in the germline V gene. The CDR3 is 14 residues long. DNA for the CDR3: TGTGCCAGCAGTTCCCCCGGGGACAGTGGTGAAGCTTTCTTT. The encoded protein is CASSSPGDSGEAFF.

The chain employs TRBV5-1 and TRBJ1-1; no firm D call. CDR3 length: 15 residues. The germline V gene has CDR1 SGHRS and CDR2 YFSETQ. Trimming cost V 0 bases and J 1 base, with 10 bases left between them. The CDR3, as DNA: TGCGCCAGCAGCTTGGGACTACGGGGGAACACTGAAGCTTTCTTT. This gives the protein CASSLGLRGNTEAFF.

The chain is built from TRBV18 and TRBJ1-1, with TRBD1 matching over 8 bases. CDR3 size: 13 residues. V shed 3 bases, J shed 7 bases, and the junction held 4 bases outside the gene matches. The V gene's germline CDR1 is KGHSH and CDR2 LQKENI. The CDR3 bases are TGTGCCAGCTCACCCGGGACAGGCCTTGAAGCTTTCTTT. It codes for CASSPGTGLEAFF.

The chain recombines TRBV9 with TRBJ2-3; weak D call: TRBD1 (6 bases). CDR3 length: 14 residues. CDR1 and CDR2 from the germline V gene are SGDLS and YYNGEE. Trimming took off 3 bases at V and 0 bases at J, with 8 bases between the two ends. Here the CDR3 reads CASSDGQSTDTQYF. As DNA, the CDR3 is TGTGCCAGCAGCGACGGACAGAGCACAGATACGCAGTATTTT.

This sequence joins TRBV19 and TRBJ1-1; a possible D gene is TRBD1 (5 bases). Germline lookup yields CDR1 LNHDA and CDR2 SQIVND (reference sequence). This CDR3 has 11 amino acids. Trimming pared 11 bases from V and 6 bases from J, leaving 13 bases between. This CDR3 is CASGAGSEAFF. CDR3 sequence (DNA): TGTGCCTCCGGAGCAGGGTCTGAAGCTTTCTTT.

This chain joins TRBV30 and TRBJ1-3; tentatively, D is TRBD1 (5 bases). This CDR3 has 14 residues. Germline V lookup: CDR1 GTSNPN, CDR2 SVGIG (reference sequence). V was cut by 4 bases and J by 0 bases, with 10 bases left in between. The CDR3, as DNA: TGTGCCTGGACTCACGGGGGCTCTGGAAACACCATATATTTT. The encoded protein is CAWTHGGSGNTIYF.

The V and J genes are TRBV28 and TRBJ2-7, with a weak D call TRBD2 (6 bases). Germline V gene sequence: CDR1 MDHEN, CDR2 SYDVKM. Trimming pared 5 bases from V and 3 bases from J, leaving 14 bases between. The CDR3 runs to 14 residues. DNA for the CDR3: TGTGCCAGCAGTCCACTAAGGGGAGGCTACGAGCAGTACTTC. Its translation is CASSPLRGGYEQYF.